The present T cell receptor (beta chain) was sequenced within a study of blood T cell repertoires in COVID-19 (dated by TCRdb to about 2020). Context from the whole study: Samples covering the acute and convalescent phases of COVID-19 were provided by collaborators in the United States, Italy and Spain. The material from the prospective study consisted of cDNA or gDNA derived from T cells, B-cell-depleted T cells, or PBMCs. Deeply sampled blood TCRbeta repertoires from subjects exposed to, actively infected with, or recovered from COVID-19 were included in the dataset. The repertoires were released in a freely available public database intended as a resource for research on the immune response to SARS-CoV-2. Samples were obtained from the ongoing ImmuneRACE study (first 160 participants) and from about 1,300 subjects provided by 6 global collaborators. Nearly every sample came with metadata listing a de-identified subject ID, COVID-19 status, age in years and sex. Where available, HLA class I and class II types were obtained from metadata supplied by the sample provider rather than from assay-based typing. What the study reported, not specific to this receptor: The amount of clinical and demographic metadata varied by source and participant and was provided uncurated.

Comment on this clone: The antigen it recognizes is unknown. No base quality information exists; no much larger clone differs at one position.

A second Seattle source provided samples from volunteer blood donors who had recovered from COVID-19. Each collaborating institution followed its own protocols to collect whole blood in K2EDTA tubes. For TCRbeta analysis, collaborator samples were shipped as frozen whole blood, as isolated PBMCs, or as DNA extracted from either sample type. The immunoSEQ Assay, a bias-controlled multiplex PCR, was used to amplify TCRbeta CDR3 regions from genomic DNA. As for how the authors treated the data: The number of nucleated cells in each sample was estimated by amplification of reference gene primers within the assay. To quantify the absolute abundance of each unique TCRbeta CDR3 rearrangement, sequence reads were collapsed and filtered. For each sample, productive Simpson clonality was calculated by taking the square root of Simpson's diversity index across productive rearrangements. Entries here come from immuneACCESS through TCRdb and include only in-frame sequences with V and J called. Some clones fail to appear in such tables; in the studies checked, an unresolved V gene covers under half of the shortfall, and the cause of the remainder is unknown. V and J calls and clone size come straight from that table; D and trimming were deduced from the DNA. Counted in this sample were around 200,000 clones; around nine tenths of them appeared once. The ten biggest clones cover 6.2% of the sample.

Material for sequencing was peripheral blood. The sequence was obtained from a man aged 55-75 years who had recovered from COVID-19.

The CDR3 region reads CASSSGGAGNQPQHF. The bases read TGTGCCAGCAGCTCAGGGGGCGCGGGCAATCAGCCCCAGCATTTT. The chain employs TRBV6-5 and TRBJ1-5, and 8 junction bases match TRBD1. The CDR3 spans 15 residues, from the cysteine through the phenylalanine. Only the CDR3 region is kept as DNA, spanning 45 bases read in frame from base 1. CDR1 is given as MNHEY and CDR2 as SVGAGI, both from the germline V gene. The germline V and J ends show losses of 6 bases and 2 bases respectively, and no gene match explains 6 bases of the junction.